This note documents a single T cell receptor beta chain sequence. Only in-frame clones appear in the TCRdb table, and some are missing; sequencing was by immunoSEQ multiplex PCR. The table includes hundreds of thousands of clones, about 95% detected once. The data were obtained in a study of shared T cell receptors in the human thymus. The CDR3 totals 12 residues. Trimming left V 5 bases short and J 6 bases short, with 13 bases between. Germline CDR1 GTSNPN, CDR2 SVGIG (reference sequence). The sequencing sample was made of thymocytes. This clonotype was sampled from a human donor. The rearrangement uses TRBV30 and TRBJ1-2; maybe TRBD1 (5 bases). The CDR3 sequence: CAWGTGPDGYTF. CDR3 coding DNA: TGTGCCTGGGGTACAGGCCCCGATGGCTACACCTTC.